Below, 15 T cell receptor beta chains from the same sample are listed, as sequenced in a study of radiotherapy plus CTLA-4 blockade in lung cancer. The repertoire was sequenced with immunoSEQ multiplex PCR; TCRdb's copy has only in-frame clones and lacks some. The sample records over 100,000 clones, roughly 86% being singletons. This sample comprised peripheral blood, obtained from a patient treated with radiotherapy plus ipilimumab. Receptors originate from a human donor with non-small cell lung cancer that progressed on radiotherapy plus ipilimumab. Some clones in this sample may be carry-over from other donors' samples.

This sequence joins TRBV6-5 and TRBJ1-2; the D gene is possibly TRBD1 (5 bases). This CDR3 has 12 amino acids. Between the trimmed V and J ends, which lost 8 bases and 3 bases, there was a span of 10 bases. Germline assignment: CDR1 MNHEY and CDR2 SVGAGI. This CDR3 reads CASYRRDYGYTF. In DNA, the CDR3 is TGTGCCAGCTACAGGCGGGACTATGGCTACACCTTC.

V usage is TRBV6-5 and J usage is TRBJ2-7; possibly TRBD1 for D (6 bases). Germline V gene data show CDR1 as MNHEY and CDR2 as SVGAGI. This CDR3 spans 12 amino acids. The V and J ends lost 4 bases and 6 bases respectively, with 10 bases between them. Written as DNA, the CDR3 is TGTGCCAGCAGTTCCCCCAGGGGCGAGCAGTACTTC. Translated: CASSSPRGEQYF.

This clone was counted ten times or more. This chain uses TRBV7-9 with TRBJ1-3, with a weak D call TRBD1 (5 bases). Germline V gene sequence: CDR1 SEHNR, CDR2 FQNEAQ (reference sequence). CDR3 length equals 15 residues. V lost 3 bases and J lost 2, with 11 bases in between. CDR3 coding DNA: TGTGCCAGCAGCTTTATCGGGGGAGCTGGAAACACCATATATTTT. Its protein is CASSFIGGAGNTIYF.

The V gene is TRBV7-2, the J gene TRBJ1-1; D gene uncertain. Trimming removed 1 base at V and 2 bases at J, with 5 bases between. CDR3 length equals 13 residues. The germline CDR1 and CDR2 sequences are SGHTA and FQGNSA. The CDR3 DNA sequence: TGTGCCAGCAGCTTAGACACCAACACTGAAGCTTTCTTT. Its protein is CASSLDTNTEAFF.

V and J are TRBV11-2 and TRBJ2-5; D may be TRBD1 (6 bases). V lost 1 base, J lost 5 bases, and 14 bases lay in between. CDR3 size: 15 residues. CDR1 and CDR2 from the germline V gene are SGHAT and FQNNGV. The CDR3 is CASSLGTGNSETQYF. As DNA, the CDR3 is TGTGCCAGCAGCTTAGGCACAGGGAATTCGGAGACCCAGTACTTC.

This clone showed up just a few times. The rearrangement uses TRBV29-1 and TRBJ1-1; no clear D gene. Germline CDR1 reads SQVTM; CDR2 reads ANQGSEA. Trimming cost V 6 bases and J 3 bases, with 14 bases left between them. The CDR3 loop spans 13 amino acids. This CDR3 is CSVKTGRDTEAFF. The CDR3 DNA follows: TGCAGCGTAAAAACCGGGAGGGACACTGAAGCTTTCTTT. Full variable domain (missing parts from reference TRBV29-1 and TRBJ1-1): SAVISQKPSRDICQRGTSLTIQCQVDSQVTMMFWYRQQPGQSLTLIATANQGSEATYESGFVIDKFPISRPNLTFSTLTVSNMSPEDSSIYLCSVKTGRDTEAFFGQGTRLTVV.

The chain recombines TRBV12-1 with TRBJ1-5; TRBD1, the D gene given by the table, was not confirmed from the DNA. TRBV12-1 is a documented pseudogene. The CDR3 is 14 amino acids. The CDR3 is CASSIDRGNQPQHF. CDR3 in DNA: TGTGCCAGCAGCATCGACAGGGGCAATCAGCCCCAGCATTTT.

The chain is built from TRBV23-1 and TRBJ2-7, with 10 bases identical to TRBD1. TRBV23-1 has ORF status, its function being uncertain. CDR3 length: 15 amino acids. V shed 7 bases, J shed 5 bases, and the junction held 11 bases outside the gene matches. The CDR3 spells CASKVWDRGCNEQYF. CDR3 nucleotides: TGCGCCAGCAAGGTTTGGGACAGGGGATGTAACGAGCAGTACTTC.

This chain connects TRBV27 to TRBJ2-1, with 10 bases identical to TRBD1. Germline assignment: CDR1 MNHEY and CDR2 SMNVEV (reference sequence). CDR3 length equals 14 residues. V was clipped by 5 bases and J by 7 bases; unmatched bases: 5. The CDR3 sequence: CASSIWGQGNEQFF. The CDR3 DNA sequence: TGTGCCAGCAGTATATGGGGACAGGGGAATGAGCAGTTCTTC.

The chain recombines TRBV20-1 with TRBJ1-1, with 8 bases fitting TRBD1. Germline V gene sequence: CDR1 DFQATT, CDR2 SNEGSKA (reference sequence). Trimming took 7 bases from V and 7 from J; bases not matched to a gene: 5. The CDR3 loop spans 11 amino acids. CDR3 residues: CSVSQGGEAFF. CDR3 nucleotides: TGCAGTGTTTCACAGGGGGGTGAAGCTTTCTTT.

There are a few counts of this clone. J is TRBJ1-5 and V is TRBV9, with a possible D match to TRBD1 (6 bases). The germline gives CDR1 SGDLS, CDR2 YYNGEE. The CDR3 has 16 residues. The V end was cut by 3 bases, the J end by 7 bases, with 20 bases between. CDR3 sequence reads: CASSARRTEYIQPQHF. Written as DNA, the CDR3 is TGTGCCAGCAGCGCCCGGAGGACAGAGTACATCCAGCCCCAGCATTTT.

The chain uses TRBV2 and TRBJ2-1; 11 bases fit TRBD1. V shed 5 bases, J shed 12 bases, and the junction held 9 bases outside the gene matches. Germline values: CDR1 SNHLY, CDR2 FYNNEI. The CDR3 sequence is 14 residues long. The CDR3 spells CASSPGQGATWQFF. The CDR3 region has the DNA TGTGCCAGCAGTCCCGGACAGGGGGCGACCTGGCAGTTCTTC. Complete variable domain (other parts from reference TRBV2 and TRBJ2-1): EPEVTQTPSHQVTQMGQEVILRCVPISNHLYFYWYRQILGQKVEFLVSFYNNEISEKSEIFDDQFSVERPDGSNFTLKIRSTKLEDSAMYFCASSPGQGATWQFFGPGTRLTVL.

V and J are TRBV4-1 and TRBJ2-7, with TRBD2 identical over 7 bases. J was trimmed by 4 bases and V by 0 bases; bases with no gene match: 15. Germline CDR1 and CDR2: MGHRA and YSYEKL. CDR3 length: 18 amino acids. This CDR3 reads CASSQDARQAGFMYEQYF. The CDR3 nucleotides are TGCGCCAGCAGCCAAGATGCTCGACAAGCGGGGTTTATGTACGAGCAGTACTTC.

The CDR3 coding sequence is TGTGCCAGCAGTTTCTTACAGGGTGGCACCGGGGAGCTGTTTTTT. It specifies CASSFLQGGTGELFF. V is TRBV28 and J is TRBJ2-2, with D possibly TRBD1 on 6 matching bases. This CDR3 has 15 amino acids. Germline V lookup: CDR1 MDHEN, CDR2 SYDVKM. V lost 3 bases and J 4 bases, leaving 12 bases between the germline ends.

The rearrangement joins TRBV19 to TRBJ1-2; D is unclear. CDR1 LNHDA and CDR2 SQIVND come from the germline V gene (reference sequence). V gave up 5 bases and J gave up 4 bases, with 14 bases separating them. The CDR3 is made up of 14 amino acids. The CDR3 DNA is TGTGCCAGTAGTGCGAACTCCGGACCCTATGGCTACACCTTC. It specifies CASSANSGPYGYTF.